The 25 T cell receptor beta chains presented below share a single source sample, sequenced in a study of cytomegalovirus exposure and HLA in healthy donors (dated by TCRdb to 2016 to 2017). The library was obtained by the immunoSEQ multiplex PCR assay. For the multiplex PCR, a mixture combining 60 forward primers for TCR Vbeta segments and 13 reverse primers for TCR Jbeta segments was used. Entries here come from immuneACCESS through TCRdb and include only in-frame sequences with V and J called. Some clones fail to appear in such tables; in the studies checked, an unresolved V gene covers under half of the shortfall, and the cause of the remainder is unknown. This sample lists some 130,000 clones; around four fifths were detected once. In total, the top ten clones hold over 0.9% of the sample. Sequencing used PBMCs. The receptor source for this set is a human donor in good health.

The rearrangement uses TRBV28 and TRBJ2-1; D is possibly TRBD1 (6 bases). The ends were cut back, 7 bases at V and 7 bases at J, with 20 bases in the middle. CDR1 MDHEN and CDR2 SYDVKM come from the germline V gene. The CDR3 extends over 15 amino acids. CDR3 coding DNA: TGTGCCAGCACGAAGACAGGCGTCGGACCTAATGAGCAGTTCTTC. Its protein is CASTKTGVGPNEQFF.

V usage is TRBV9 and J usage is TRBJ2-2, with D possibly being TRBD2 (5 bases). V lost 1 base, J lost 5 bases, and 9 bases lay in between. The CDR3 loop spans 14 amino acids. From germline, CDR1 is SGDLS and CDR2 YYNGEE. CDR3 bases: TGTGCCAGCAGCGTACTTTCGGGGACCGGGGAGCTGTTTTTT. It codes for CASSVLSGTGELFF. The complete variable domain, with remaining parts taken from reference TRBV9 and TRBJ2-2, reads DSGVTQTPKHLITATGQRVTLRCSPRSGDLSVYWYQQSLDQGLQFLIQYYNGEERAKGNILERFSAQQFPDLHSELNLSSLELGDSALYFCASSVLSGTGELFFGEGSRLTVL.

The chain is built from TRBV7-6 and TRBJ1-1; 7 nucleotides match TRBD1. Trimming took 5 bases from V and 3 from J; bases not matched to a gene: 6. Germline values: CDR1 SGHVS, CDR2 FNYEAQ. CDR3 size: 14 residues. In DNA form, the CDR3 reads TGTGCCAGCAGCACAGGGGTGGGGGACACTGAAGCTTTCTTT. It translates to CASSTGVGDTEAFF.

The chain joins TRBV9 to TRBJ2-3; tentatively, D is TRBD1 (7 bases). Trimming cost V 1 base and J 6 bases, with 15 bases left between them. This CDR3 is 15 amino acids long. Germline CDR1 and CDR2: SGDLS and YYNGEE. In DNA form, the CDR3 reads TGTGCCAGCAGCGTAAACCAGGGGGGCCCGGATACGCAGTATTTT. Translated: CASSVNQGGPDTQYF. Full variable domain (rest looked up from reference TRBV9 and TRBJ2-3): DSGVTQTPKHLITATGQRVTLRCSPRSGDLSVYWYQQSLDQGLQFLIQYYNGEERAKGNILERFSAQQFPDLHSELNLSSLELGDSALYFCASSVNQGGPDTQYFGPGTRLTVL.

The chain links TRBV10-2 to TRBJ2-5; TRBD2 aligns across 11 bases. CDR1 is WSHSY and CDR2 is SAAADI in the germline V gene. The CDR3 length is 16 residues. Losses at the gene ends were 0 bases for V and 7 bases for J; bases not matched to a gene: 7. Here the CDR3 reads CASSESLGLAERTQYF. As DNA, the CDR3 is TGCGCCAGCAGTGAGTCCCTGGGACTAGCGGAGAGGACCCAGTACTTC.

CDR3 in DNA: TGTGCCAGCAGTCTTCTGGGGGTGACAGGGTGGGGTAATGAAAAACTGTTTTTT. Translated, it gives CASSLLGVTGWGNEKLFF. The J gene is TRBJ1-4, the V gene TRBV27; 7 bases are a match to TRBD1. V was clipped by 5 bases and J by 4 bases; unmatched bases: 16. CDR3 length: 18 residues. Looked up from germline, CDR1 is MNHEY and CDR2 is SMNVEV (reference sequence).

This sequence joins TRBV7-9 and TRBJ2-2, with D possibly being TRBD1 (6 bases). In germline, CDR1 is SEHNR, CDR2 FQNEAQ (reference sequence). Trimming took 5 bases from V and 5 from J, leaving 12 bases between them. This CDR3 contains 14 residues. CDR3 amino acids: CASSTRTGTGELFF. As DNA, the CDR3 is TGTGCCAGCAGCACACGTACAGGGACCGGGGAGCTGTTTTTT.

The chain couples TRBV5-1 to TRBJ1-2, with 12 positions matching TRBD1. Germline CDR1 is SGHRS and CDR2 is YFSETQ. The CDR3 has 15 residues. V dropped 1 base and J dropped 4; count of bases not matched to a gene: 2. This CDR3 is CASSLWDRGPYGYTF. CDR3 DNA: TGCGCCAGCAGCTTGTGGGACAGGGGGCCCTATGGCTACACCTTC.

The J gene is TRBJ2-1, the V gene TRBV5-1; maybe TRBD1 (6 bases). The CDR3 totals 14 residues. Germline V gives CDR1 SGHRS, CDR2 YFSETQ. Between the trimmed V and J ends, which lost 2 bases and 5 bases, there was a span of 11 bases. The CDR3 loop reads CASSLRDTHNEQFF. CDR3 sequence (DNA): TGCGCCAGCAGCTTAAGGGACACCCACAATGAGCAGTTCTTC.

The chain joins TRBV9 to TRBJ2-5, with 8 bases identical to TRBD2. The CDR3 has 15 residues. J was trimmed by 0 bases and V by 4 bases; bases with no gene match: 5. CDR1 SGDLS and CDR2 YYNGEE come from the germline V gene. The CDR3 bases are TGTGCCAGCAGCCTTGCCGGGGGGGACCAAGAGACCCAGTACTTC. Encoded protein: CASSLAGGDQETQYF.

As concerns this clone: This same CDR3 is encoded by further DNA sequences in the sample. V usage is TRBV9 and J usage is TRBJ2-1, with 12 nucleotides matching TRBD2. J lost 7 bases, V lost 0 bases, and 11 bases had no gene match. CDR3 length: 18 amino acids. Germline V lookup: CDR1 SGDLS, CDR2 YYNGEE. The CDR3 DNA sequence: TGTGCCAGCAGCGTAGGGGCGGTGACTAGCGGGAGCTATAATGAGCAGTTCTTC. This sequence encodes CASSVGAVTSGSYNEQFF. The complete variable domain, with remaining parts taken from reference TRBV9 and TRBJ2-1, reads DSGVTQTPKHLITATGQRVTLRCSPRSGDLSVYWYQQSLDQGLQFLIQYYNGEERAKGNILERFSAQQFPDLHSELNLSSLELGDSALYFCASSVGAVTSGSYNEQFFGPGTRLTVL.

The chain employs TRBV13 and TRBJ2-1, with D perhaps TRBD2 (5 bases). Germline V CDR1 and CDR2: PRHDT, FYEKMQ (reference sequence). Trimming stripped 5 bases from V and 10 bases from J, with 12 bases between. CDR3 length: 12 amino acids. CDR3 bases: TGTGCCAGCAGCCCAAGACTAACCGAGCAGTTCTTC. Translated: CASSPRLTEQFF.

This clone came up once. The chain recombines TRBV7-6 with TRBJ1-3; possible D gene TRBD1, 5 bases. Deletions cut 7 bases from V and 3 bases from J, with 10 bases between. The CDR3 contains 13 residues. Germline loops: CDR1 SGHVS, CDR2 FNYEAQ. DNA of the CDR3: TGTGCCAGCAACCCAGGGATTGGAAACACCATATATTTT. The encoded protein is CASNPGIGNTIYF.

Note on this clone: A read error may account for a junction end that differs from germline. This sequence joins TRBV7-7 and TRBJ2-1; a weak D match, TRBD2 (5 bases). CDR3 size: 17 residues. CDR1 is SSHAT, CDR2 FNYEAQ, per germline (reference sequence). The CDR3 DNA is TGTGCTAGCAGCTTAAGACCGGGATCGGGCCTCTACAATGAGCAGTTCTTC. Translation: CASSLRPGSGLYNEQFF.

V and J are TRBV5-5 and TRBJ2-2; 7 bases are a match to TRBD2. CDR3 size: 19 residues. The germline gives CDR1 SGHKS, CDR2 YYEKEE (reference sequence). V trimming: 4 bases; J trimming: 0 bases; junction bases outside the gene matches: 15. The CDR3 DNA sequence: TGTGCCAGCAGCGCGAGGGGTTTCGCGGGGGTCGCGAACACCGGGGAGCTGTTTTTT. Translating it yields CASSARGFAGVANTGELFF.

This clone was seen at least ten times. The J gene is TRBJ2-7, the V gene TRBV5-4; unclear D gene. The CDR3 extends over 14 amino acids. Germline assignment: CDR1 SGHNT and CDR2 YYREEE (reference sequence). V was shortened by 4 bases and J by 2 bases, with 13 bases between the two germline ends. This CDR3 reads CASSLEYNTYEQYF. The CDR3 nucleotides read TGTGCCAGCAGCCTAGAATATAATACCTACGAGCAGTACTTC.

V usage is TRBV6-1 and J usage is TRBJ2-3, with TRBD1 matching 9 bases. Germline loops: CDR1 MNHNS, CDR2 SASEGT. The V gene end was trimmed by 6 bases and the J gene end by 4 bases; junction bases not matched to a gene: 5. The CDR3 sequence is 14 residues long. The DNA of the CDR3 is TGTGCCAGCAGGGGACAGGGTCCCGCAGATACGCAGTATTTT. As protein: CASRGQGPADTQYF.

This clone was counted between two and nine times. The chain uses TRBV5-1 and TRBJ2-7, with TRBD2 matching over 7 bases. CDR3 size: 15 residues. J lost 6 bases, V lost 0 bases, and 9 bases had no gene match. Per the germline V gene, CDR1 is SGHRS and CDR2 is YFSETQ. The CDR3 DNA sequence: TGCGCCAGCAGCTTGGTAACTAGCGCAGAGTCCGAGCAGTACTTC. Translation gives CASSLVTSAESEQYF. Full variable domain (remainder filled in from reference TRBV5-1 and TRBJ2-7): KAGVTQTPRYLIKTRGQQVTLSCSPISGHRSVSWYQQTPGQGLQFLFEYFSETQRNKGNFPGRFSGRQFSNSRSEMNVSTLELGDSALYLCASSLVTSAESEQYFGPGTRLTVT.

The CDR3 DNA sequence: TGCGCCAGCAGCTGGGGGGACTCTGGGGCCAACGTCCTGACTTTC. Protein: CASSWGDSGANVLTF. The V gene is TRBV5-1, the J gene TRBJ2-6, with D maybe TRBD2 (6 bases). With 3 bases removed from V and 0 bases from J, the gap between germline ends came to 7 bases. Germline loops: CDR1 SGHRS, CDR2 YFSETQ. The CDR3 spans 15 residues.

The V gene is TRBV9, the J gene TRBJ1-6; TRBD1 agrees at 9 bases. V shed 3 bases and J 7 bases; nucleotides not matched to a gene: 2. Looked up from germline, CDR1 is SGDLS and CDR2 is YYNGEE. The CDR3 is 14 amino acids. The CDR3 loop is CASSGQGENSPLHF. The CDR3 DNA is TGTGCCAGCAGCGGACAGGGGGAAAATTCACCCCTCCACTTT.

This chain links TRBV9 with TRBJ2-3; D gene unclear. The V gene's germline CDR1 is SGDLS and CDR2 YYNGEE. The CDR3 totals 14 residues. V lost 1 base and J lost 3, with 9 bases in between. The CDR3 loop is CASSVTAGTDTQYF. The CDR3, as DNA: TGTGCCAGCAGCGTAACTGCAGGAACAGATACGCAGTATTTT.

This chain uses TRBV15 with TRBJ1-1, with 7 bases matching TRBD1. Per germline, CDR1 LNHNV and CDR2 YYDKDF (reference sequence). Unmatched junction bases numbered 8, after V lost 4 bases and J lost 3 bases. The CDR3 spans 15 residues. This CDR3 is CATSTGQSLDTEAFF. DNA of the CDR3: TGTGCCACCAGCACGGGACAGAGCCTAGACACTGAAGCTTTCTTT.

The chain uses TRBV6-5 and TRBJ1-3; the D gene is possibly TRBD1 (6 bases). The V and J ends lost 5 bases and 2 bases respectively, with 13 bases between them. CDR3 size: 15 residues. Germline V gene lookup returns CDR1 MNHEY and CDR2 SVGAGI. CDR3 nucleotides: TGTGCCAGCAGTCAACAAGGGGACACTGGAAACACCATATATTTT. This sequence encodes CASSQQGDTGNTIYF.

This clone was counted a few times. The chain combines TRBV4-1 with TRBJ1-1; D perhaps matches TRBD1 (5 bases). The CDR3 sequence is 14 residues long. Trimming took off 1 base at V and 0 bases at J, with 6 bases between the two ends. Per germline, CDR1 MGHRA and CDR2 YSYEKL. The CDR3 DNA reads as TGCGCCAGCAGCCAAGGACAGATGAACACTGAAGCTTTCTTT. This sequence encodes CASSQGQMNTEAFF.

This clone appeared a few times. The chain employs TRBV7-6 and TRBJ1-4, with 7 bases aligning to TRBD1. V lost 3 bases to trimming and J lost 8 bases; unmatched junction nucleotides: 6. The CDR3 length is 14 residues. The germline V gene has CDR1 SGHVS and CDR2 FNYEAQ. The CDR3 DNA reads as TGTGCCAGCAGCTTCGGCACAGGGGTGGAAAAACTGTTTTTT. Translation gives CASSFGTGVEKLFF.